Following are 20 T cell receptor beta chains from one sample sequenced in a study of OX40 agonist ivuxolimab in advanced cancers. Generated by immunoSEQ multiplex PCR, the TCRdb table keeps only in-frame clones and is missing some. The table records about 82,000 clones, 88% of them present only once. Sequenced here: CD4+ or CD8+ T cells sorted from blood, sampled in a trial of the OX40 agonist ivuxolimab. The source of these receptors is an adult with an advanced solid tumor such as melanoma, head and neck, liver or kidney cancer.

The V and J genes are TRBV7-3 and TRBJ1-2; 10 bases match TRBD1. The CDR3 totals 15 residues. With 5 bases clipped from V and 8 bases from J, the junction kept 11 bases outside the gene matches. Per germline, CDR1 SGHTA and CDR2 FQGTGA. The CDR3 DNA sequence: TGTGCCAGCAGCCCCGACAGGGGGCAACTCTGGGGCTACACCTTC. Protein product: CASSPDRGQLWGYTF.

V is TRBV2 and J is TRBJ2-3; D assignment may be TRBD1 or TRBD2 (5 bases each). Trimming removed 5 bases from V and 2 bases from J, with 17 bases in between. Germline-derived CDR1 and CDR2 are SNHLY and FYNNEI. The CDR3 length is 16 residues. CDR3 protein: CASSKSGTLPTDTQYF. CDR3 nucleotide sequence: TGTGCCAGCAGTAAATCCGGGACCCTACCCACAGATACGCAGTATTTT. The full variable domain, in which reference TRBV2 and TRBJ2-3 provide the parts outside the CDR3, is EPEVTQTPSHQVTQMGQEVILRCVPISNHLYFYWYRQILGQKVEFLVSFYNNEISEKSEIFDDQFSVERPDGSNFTLKIRSTKLEDSAMYFCASSKSGTLPTDTQYFGPGTRLTVL.

The J gene is TRBJ2-7, the V gene TRBV5-6; weak D call: TRBD2 (6 bases). Germline CDR1 and CDR2: SGHDT and YYEEEE. This CDR3 contains 14 residues. Trimming cost V 2 bases and J 5 bases, with 14 bases left between them. CDR3 amino acids: CASSFVVAEDEQYF. As DNA, the CDR3 is TGTGCCAGCAGCTTTGTGGTAGCGGAGGACGAGCAGTACTTC.

V gene TRBV5-5 combines with J gene TRBJ1-4; D is possibly TRBD1 (5 bases). The CDR3 extends over 14 amino acids. V dropped 0 bases and J dropped 6 bases, with 9 bases sitting between them. Per germline, CDR1 SGHKS and CDR2 YYEKEE (reference sequence). CDR3 loop: CASSLGQNYEKLFF. DNA of the CDR3: TGTGCCAGCAGCTTGGGACAGAATTATGAAAAACTGTTTTTT.

This rearrangement joins TRBV6-6 to TRBJ2-7; D ambiguous. Between the trimmed V and J ends, which lost 9 bases and 3 bases, there was a span of 9 bases. This CDR3 is 11 amino acids long. Looked up from germline, CDR1 is MNHNY and CDR2 is SVGAGI (reference sequence). The CDR3 loop reads CARSENYEQYF. CDR3 nucleotides: TGTGCCAGATCTGAAAACTACGAGCAGTACTTC.

This clone was seen more than once but under ten times. The J gene is TRBJ1-5, the V gene TRBV29-1; D is undetermined. Germline V gene data show CDR1 as SQVTM and CDR2 as ANQGSEA. This CDR3 has 12 residues. Trimming cost V 4 bases and J 5 bases, with 9 bases left between them. CDR3: CSVVSGDQPQHF. The CDR3 DNA reads TGCAGCGTTGTATCCGGGGATCAGCCCCAGCATTTT.

The CDR3 nucleotides read TGTGCCAGCAGCCGTGGACCTCAACCAACCGGGGAGCTGTTTTTT. Its protein product is CASSRGPQPTGELFF. This chain uses TRBV7-3 with TRBJ2-2; no clear D. Deletions cut 5 bases from V and 5 bases from J, with 15 bases between. The germline CDR1 and CDR2 sequences are SGHTA and FQGTGA. The CDR3 totals 15 residues.

Points on this clone: The junction and the germline gene differ at one end; a read error may be behind it. The chain combines TRBV7-9 with TRBJ2-6, with 9 bases lining up with TRBD1. The CDR3 runs 18 residues. Germline V gene sequence: CDR1 SEHNR, CDR2 FQNEAQ (reference sequence). The CDR3 is CASSTGDRAGSAANVLTF. CDR3 nucleotide sequence: TGTGCCAGCAGCACGGGGGACAGGGCGGGATCTGCGGCCAACGTCCTGACTTTC.

The V and J genes are TRBV5-1 and TRBJ2-3, with TRBD2 as a possible D gene (6 bases). Trimming cost V 4 bases and J 0 bases, with 15 bases left between them. CDR3 length: 16 amino acids. Germline lookup yields CDR1 SGHRS and CDR2 YFSETQ. This CDR3 is CASSLEWEASTDTQYF. The CDR3, as DNA: TGCGCCAGCAGCCTAGAATGGGAGGCGAGCACAGATACGCAGTATTTT.

This chain uses TRBV13 with TRBJ2-3; unclear D gene. This CDR3 spans 13 amino acids. Germline V gene data show CDR1 as PRHDT and CDR2 as FYEKMQ (reference sequence). The V gene lost 1 base and the J gene lost 7 bases, with 9 bases spanning the gap. The DNA of the CDR3 is TGTGCCAGCAGCTTAGAAGGTCGGTATACGCAGTATTTT. Amino acids: CASSLEGRYTQYF.

The chain carries TRBV6-1 and TRBJ1-2; tentatively, D is TRBD1 (6 bases). The CDR3 contains 13 residues. Trimming took 3 bases from V and 8 from J, leaving 13 bases between them. Germline loops: CDR1 MNHNS, CDR2 SASEGT. CDR3 sequence (DNA): TGTGCCAGCAGTGAGGTTCCAGGGGTGGGCTACACCTTC. It encodes CASSEVPGVGYTF.

The chain couples TRBV18 to TRBJ1-4; D uncertain. The CDR3 has 15 amino acids. V lost 0 bases and J lost 0, with 5 bases in between. CDR1 is KGHSH, CDR2 LQKENI, per germline. This chain's CDR3 is CASSPPRATNEKLFF. The CDR3 region has the DNA TGTGCCAGCTCACCACCCCGGGCAACTAATGAAAAACTGTTTTTT.

The V gene is TRBV19, the J gene TRBJ2-2; TRBD2 matches at 9 bases. This CDR3 is built from 14 residues. The germline gives CDR1 LNHDA, CDR2 SQIVND (reference sequence). With V trimmed by 4 bases and J by 5 bases, 2 bases remained unmatched. CDR3 bases: TGTGCCAGTAGTACCGCGGGAGGGACCGGGGAGCTGTTTTTT. The encoded protein is CASSTAGGTGELFF.

This clone was detected only once. V gene TRBV28 combines with J gene TRBJ2-1; 7 bases agree with TRBD2. CDR1 MDHEN and CDR2 SYDVKM come from the germline V gene. V shed 2 bases, J shed 0 bases, and the junction held 4 bases outside the gene matches. This CDR3 region has 16 residues. The CDR3 DNA reads as TGTGCCAGCAGTTTAGCGGGCGGGAGCTCCTACAATGAGCAGTTCTTC. Amino acids: CASSLAGGSSYNEQFF.

V gene TRBV4-1 combines with J gene TRBJ2-7, with TRBD1 identical over 12 bases. The CDR3 consists of 15 residues. Germline loops: CDR1 MGHRA, CDR2 YSYEKL. V gave up 4 bases and J gave up 6 bases; unmatched junction bases: 7. DNA for the CDR3: TGCGCCAGCAGCCGACATGGGACAGGGGGCGGCGAGCAGTACTTC. Protein product: CASSRHGTGGGEQYF.

This clone was found once. J is TRBJ2-7 and V is TRBV28; D possibly corresponds to TRBD1 (5 bases). V was pared by 3 bases and J by 7 bases, with 16 bases between. This CDR3 contains 14 residues. In germline, CDR1 is MDHEN, CDR2 SYDVKM. The DNA for the CDR3 is TGTGCCAGCAGTTTCCCGGCAGGGAATCGGGAGCAGTACTTC. Encoded protein: CASSFPAGNREQYF.

The V call is TRBV28, the J call TRBJ2-7; the D is unclear. The CDR3 loop spans 14 amino acids. Germline V gene data show CDR1 as MDHEN and CDR2 as SYDVKM. V was clipped by 2 bases and J by 6 bases, with 14 bases between them. The CDR3 here is CASSLGLGRLEQYF. The DNA for the CDR3 is TGTGCCAGCAGTTTAGGTCTCGGCAGGCTCGAGCAGTACTTC.

The chain has TRBV28 and TRBJ1-2; possibly TRBD1 for D (5 bases). Trimming removed 5 bases from V and 7 bases from J, with 14 bases in between. Germline V lookup: CDR1 MDHEN, CDR2 SYDVKM. This CDR3 comprises 13 residues. Here the CDR3 DNA reads TGTGCCAGCAGTCTCGGGGCCTATATTGGCTACACCTTC. The encoded protein is CASSLGAYIGYTF.

V gene TRBV21-1 combines with J gene TRBJ2-7; TRBD2, the D gene given by the table, was not confirmed from the DNA. TRBV21-1 is recorded as a pseudogene. The CDR3 consists of 18 residues. The CDR3 region is CASSPVASGRSKSYEQYF. CDR3 in DNA: TGTGCCAGCAGCCCGGTGGCTAGCGGGAGGTCTAAATCCTACGAGCAGTACTTC.

The chain couples TRBV6-1 to TRBJ1-1; a weak D match, TRBD1 (5 bases). With 1 base removed from V and 4 bases from J, the gap between germline ends came to 10 bases. In germline, CDR1 is MNHNS, CDR2 SASEGT. CDR3 length equals 14 residues. The chain's CDR3 is CASSEVRGGTEAFF. For the CDR3, the DNA is TGTGCCAGCAGTGAAGTGAGGGGTGGCACTGAAGCTTTCTTT.